One sample yielded the 24 T cell receptor beta chains listed below, sequenced in a study of T cell clonality in common variable immunodeficiency. These receptors' antigens are unknown. Study observations and caveats: In common variable immunodeficiency, TCR beta chains reportedly carried fewer deletions and N-nucleotide insertions.

Generated by immunoSEQ multiplex PCR, the TCRdb table keeps only in-frame clones and is missing some. The specimen has 25,000 to 35,000 clones, none found just once. Sequencing input: peripheral blood mononuclear cells. Every receptor here comes from a human donor with common variable immunodeficiency.

This clone was observed at least ten times. The read is 3 residues too short to cover the CDR3 end, so that end is filled in from the germline J gene. This chain uses TRBV5-8 with TRBJ1-1; D unresolved. V was shortened by 4 bases and J by 0 bases, with 4 bases between the two germline ends. This CDR3 is 12 amino acids long. Germline V gene sequence: CDR1 SGHTS, CDR2 YDEGEE. The part of the CDR3 DNA that was read is TGTGCCAGCAGCGGCTTGAACACTGAA. This translates into CASSGLNTE. The whole CDR3 is CASSGLNTEAFF.

This clone was seen repeatedly, ten times or more. The CDR3 is cut off 3 residues early in the read; its end comes from the germline J gene. The rearrangement joins TRBV6-2 or TRBV6-3 to TRBJ2-4; D is ambiguous. This CDR3 comprises 12 residues. V was pared by 2 bases and J by 5 bases, with 4 bases between. Germline V gene lookup returns CDR1 MNHEY and CDR2 SVGEGT. The CDR3 loop reads CASSYSQNIQYF. The sequenced CDR3 bases are TGTGCCAGCAGTTACAGCCAAAACATT.

In this sample, this clone turned up many times. The read comes to an end 3 residues before the CDR3 does, leaving the germline J gene to fill in the end. The chain has TRBV5-1 and TRBJ2-1; unclear D gene. Germline V gene lookup returns CDR1 SGHRS and CDR2 YFSETQ. The CDR3 runs to 15 residues. Deletions cut 0 bases from V and 3 bases from J, with 10 bases between. The CDR3 spells CASSLGAGIYNEQFF. The DNA read from the CDR3 is TGCGCCAGCAGCTTGGGAGCCGGTATCTACAATGAG.

As concerns this clone: The CDR3 extends 3 residues past the end of the read, so its final part is completed from the germline J gene. This rearrangement joins TRBV7-9 to TRBJ2-1; 7 nucleotides match TRBD1. The germline V gene encodes CDR1 SEHNR and CDR2 FQNEAQ (reference sequence). Trimming removed 5 bases from V and 1 base from J; junction bases left unmatched: 5. The CDR3 runs 15 residues. The CDR3 spells CASSPRTGSYNEQFF. The sequenced part of the CDR3 DNA is TGTGCCAGCAGCCCCCGGACAGGATCCTACAATGAG.

This clone was picked up a small number of times. Read sequence stops 3 residues before the CDR3 end, and the germline J gene provides the missing end. The V gene is TRBV18, the J gene TRBJ2-6, with 8 positions matching TRBD1. With 4 bases clipped from V and 0 bases from J, the junction kept 2 bases outside the gene matches. The CDR3 totals 16 residues. Per the germline V gene, CDR1 is KGHSH and CDR2 is LQKENI. The chain's CDR3 is CASSLTGGSGANVLTF. CDR3 DNA (partial): TGTGCCAGCTCACTAACAGGGGGCTCTGGGGCCAACGTC.

Concerning this clone itself: Coverage ceases 3 residues before the CDR3 finishes, and the germline J gene fills in the end. V usage is TRBV7-3 and J usage is TRBJ2-1, with a weak D call TRBD1 (6 bases). Per germline, CDR1 SGHTA and CDR2 FQGTGA. This CDR3 is built from 16 residues. The V and J ends lost 6 bases and 0 bases respectively, with 15 bases between them. The part of the CDR3 DNA that was read is TGTGCCAGCAGATTACAGGGCAGGGGCTCCTACAATGAG. Amino acids: CASRLQGRGSYNE. The CDR3 reads in full as CASRLQGRGSYNEQFF.

This clone was picked up many times. CDR3 loop: CASSSQGAHNEKLFF. CDR3 bases read: TGTGCCAGCTCATCCCAGGGGGCGCATAATGAAAAA. The chain couples TRBV18 to TRBJ1-4, with 8 nucleotides matching TRBD1. Read coverage stops 3 residues before the CDR3 terminus; the germline J gene supplies the remainder. CDR3 length: 15 residues. V gave up 5 bases and J gave up 4 bases; unmatched junction bases: 6. Germline V gene data show CDR1 as KGHSH and CDR2 as LQKENI.

Worth noting for this clone: The CDR3 end falls 3 residues outside the read, so it is completed with the germline J gene. The V and J genes are TRBV19 and TRBJ1-1; 8 bases agree with TRBD1. This CDR3 has 13 residues. The junction had 0 bases not matched to a gene; V was cut back by 6 bases and J by 0 bases. Germline V gene lookup returns CDR1 LNHDA and CDR2 SQIVND (reference sequence). CDR3 loop: CASRDRVNTEAFF. The DNA read from the CDR3 is TGTGCCAGTAGGGACAGGGTGAACACTGAA.

The table lists this clone with many counts. The missing CDR3 end, 3 residues past where the read stops, is filled in from the germline J gene. The rearrangement links TRBV3-1 (or the pseudogene TRBV3-2) to TRBJ1-6; D gene ambiguous. In germline, CDR1 is LGHDT, CDR2 YNNKEL (reference sequence). This CDR3 is built from 15 residues. V was clipped by 7 bases and J by 9 bases, with 19 bases between them. The CDR3 sequence: CASTPPGGYGSPLHF. Incomplete CDR3 DNA: TGTGCCAGCACCCCCCCCGGCGGGTACGGTTCACCC.

This clone occurred a few times. The CDR3 end falls 3 residues outside the read, so it is completed with the germline J gene. The rearrangement joins TRBV6-2 or TRBV6-3 to TRBJ2-5; TRBD2 aligns across 15 bases. V shed 6 bases and J 5 bases; nucleotides not matched to a gene: 4. The CDR3 contains 15 residues. The germline V gene encodes CDR1 MNHEY and CDR2 SVGEGT. The part of the CDR3 DNA that was read is TGTGCCAGCAGCCGGACTAGCGGGGGGGGCGAGACC. Its translation: CASSRTSGGGET. From start to end, the CDR3 is CASSRTSGGGETQYF.

This clone has a handful of counts. The read ends 3 residues early relative to the CDR3; the germline J gene fills the gap. This chain joins TRBV7-9 and TRBJ1-2; D remains ambiguous. This CDR3 has 14 amino acids. In germline, CDR1 is SEHNR, CDR2 FQNEAQ (reference sequence). Trimming cost V 5 bases and J 3 bases, with 13 bases left between them. The CDR3 here is CASSPSQLYYGYTF. CDR3 bases read: TGTGCCAGCAGCCCATCACAGCTTTACTATGGC.

This clone was found a few times. The CDR3 end falls 3 residues outside the read, so it is completed with the germline J gene. The chain has TRBV7-2 and TRBJ2-1; TRBD2 matches at 7 bases. CDR1 is SGHTA and CDR2 is FQGNSA in the germline V gene. V lost 2 bases, J lost 6 bases, and 1 base stayed unmatched. The CDR3 is 13 residues long. The covered CDR3 bases are TGTGCCAGCAGCTTAAGCGGGGCCAATGAG. It translates to CASSLSGANE. The entire CDR3 reads CASSLSGANEQFF.

Concerning this clone: The CDR3 is cut off 3 residues early in the read; its end comes from the germline J gene. The chain employs TRBV7-8 and TRBJ2-2, with 7 bases aligning to TRBD1. CDR3 length: 17 residues. J lost 7 bases, V lost 7 bases, and 18 bases had no gene match. Germline V gives CDR1 SGHVS, CDR2 FQNEAQ. CDR3 sequence: CASTYLGGSTHLGELFF. CDR3 bases read: TGTGCCAGCACCTACCTAGGGGGCAGTACCCACCTCGGGGAG.

This clone was detected a few times. The read comes to an end 3 residues before the CDR3 does, leaving the germline J gene to fill in the end. The chain has TRBV5-4 and TRBJ2-7; unclear D gene. This CDR3 is 12 amino acids long. Deletions cut 1 base from V and 6 bases from J, with 8 bases between. Germline-derived CDR1 and CDR2 are SGHNT and YYREEE (reference sequence). The covered CDR3 bases are TGTGCCAGCAGCTTGCGGAACAGCGAG. Amino acid sequence: CASSLRNSE. The entire CDR3 is CASSLRNSEQYF.

As regards this clone: The sequenced fragment ends 3 residues before the CDR3 boundary, so the rest is inferred from the germline J gene. V and J are TRBV13 and TRBJ2-5; a weak D match, TRBD1 (7 bases). Germline V gene data show CDR1 as PRHDT and CDR2 as FYEKMQ (reference sequence). V was pared by 4 bases and J by 3 bases, with 18 bases between. The CDR3 length is 16 residues. CDR3 DNA (partial): TGTGCCAGCAGCTACCCAGGGGGGAGCTTAAAAGAGACC. This sequence encodes CASSYPGGSLKET. In full, the CDR3 is CASSYPGGSLKETQYF.

The table lists this clone with many counts. Read coverage stops 3 residues before the CDR3 terminus; the germline J gene supplies the remainder. The rearrangement joins TRBV5-4 to TRBJ1-5; no reliable D call. V lost 0 bases to trimming and J lost 4 bases, with 11 bases between them. From germline, CDR1 is SGHNT and CDR2 YYREEE (reference sequence). This CDR3 has 15 residues. CDR3 DNA, as far as it was read: TGTGCCAGCAGCTTGGATGGCCGGGGAAATCAGCCC. Translated: CASSLDGRGNQP. The whole CDR3 protein is CASSLDGRGNQPQHF.

This clone was found a few times. The sequenced part of the CDR3 DNA is TGTGCCAGCAGTTCTACAGGCACCGGGGAG. Translated: CASSSTGTGE. The entire CDR3 reads CASSSTGTGELFF. J is TRBJ2-2 and V is TRBV6-2 or TRBV6-3; TRBD1 is a possible D gene (5 bases). The read ends 3 residues early relative to the CDR3; the germline J gene fills the gap. Trimming removed 4 bases from V and 4 bases from J, with 7 bases in between. CDR1 is MNHEY and CDR2 is SVGEGT in the germline V gene. The CDR3 covers 13 residues.

This clone turned up a few times. Partial CDR3 DNA: TGTGCCAGCAGCTTTCAGGGTGGATCACCC. Its translation is CASSFQGGSP. The whole CDR3 protein is CASSFQGGSPLHF. This sequence joins TRBV7-2 and TRBJ1-6; perhaps TRBD1 as D (5 bases). The CDR3 is cut off 3 residues early in the read; its end comes from the germline J gene. V shed 3 bases and J shed 10 bases, with 10 bases lying between them. This CDR3 has 13 amino acids. The germline V gene encodes CDR1 SGHTA and CDR2 FQGNSA.

This clone turned up a few times. The sequenced fragment ends 3 residues before the CDR3 boundary, so the rest is inferred from the germline J gene. The chain combines TRBV2 with TRBJ2-2; D assignment may be TRBD1 or TRBD2 (5 bases each). Trimming removed 10 bases from V and 3 bases from J, with 15 bases in between. Germline V gives CDR1 SNHLY, CDR2 FYNNEI. The CDR3 runs to 14 residues. Here the CDR3 reads CATPRQGDTGELFF. The part of the CDR3 DNA that was read is TGTGCCACCCCACGGCAGGGAGACACCGGGGAG.

This clone was seen a handful of times. The CDR3 end is not reached by the read, which stops 3 residues before it; the germline J gene fills it in. This rearrangement joins TRBV19 to TRBJ1-1, with D possibly being TRBD1 (5 bases). V was cut by 3 bases and J by 4 bases, with 12 bases left in between. Germline V lookup: CDR1 LNHDA, CDR2 SQIVND (reference sequence). The CDR3 sequence is 14 residues long. The CDR3 sequence is CASSIQGPATEAFF. CDR3 bases read: TGTGCCAGTAGTATCCAGGGTCCGGCCACTGAA. Drawing the rest from reference TRBV19 and TRBJ1-1, the complete variable domain is DGGITQSPKYLFRKEGQNVTLSCEQNLNHDAMYWYRQDPGQGLRLIYYSQIVNDFQKGDIAEGYSVSREKKESFPLTVTSAQKNPTAFYLCASSIQGPATEAFFGQGTRLTVV.

Of note for this clone: The CDR3 end falls 3 residues outside the read, so it is completed with the germline J gene. The chain joins TRBV7-8 to TRBJ1-2; no firm D call. The CDR3 spans 13 residues. Germline V gives CDR1 SGHVS, CDR2 FQNEAQ. The CDR3 sequence is CASSLGGRKGYTF. CDR3 bases read: TGTGCCAGCAGCTTAGGCGGGAGGAAGGGC.

Comments on this clone: The read terminates 3 residues before the CDR3 end, so the remaining end is supplied by the germline J gene. The rearrangement joins TRBV18 to TRBJ1-2; 7 nucleotides align to TRBD1. The CDR3 is 15 residues long. Trimming removed 1 base from V and 7 bases from J; junction bases left unmatched: 9. The germline CDR1 and CDR2 sequences are KGHSH and LQKENI. CDR3 loop: CASSPQGATLGGYTF. The sequenced CDR3 bases are TGTGCCAGCTCACCACAGGGGGCTACGCTGGGTGGC.

This clone was picked up many times. The read is 3 residues too short to cover the CDR3 end, so that end is filled in from the germline J gene. The chain is built from TRBV5-1 and TRBJ1-2; tentative D call: TRBD1 (6 bases). This CDR3 spans 14 amino acids. The V end lost 0 bases, the J end lost 4 bases, and 10 bases lay between the germline ends. Germline CDR1 is SGHRS and CDR2 is YFSETQ. The CDR3 reads CASSLGQDTYGYTF. The CDR3 bases that were read are TGCGCCAGCAGCTTGGGACAGGACACCTATGGC. Complete variable domain (other parts from reference TRBV5-1 and TRBJ1-2): KAGVTQTPRYLIKTRGQQVTLSCSPISGHRSVSWYQQTPGQGLQFLFEYFSETQRNKGNFPGRFSGRQFSNSRSEMNVSTLELGDSALYLCASSLGQDTYGYTFGSGTRLTVV.

Concerning this clone: The CDR3 is cut off 3 residues early in the read; its end comes from the germline J gene. This chain uses TRBV6-2 or TRBV6-3 with TRBJ2-5, with TRBD2 identical over 7 bases. Germline CDR1 is MNHEY and CDR2 is SVGEGT. The CDR3 loop spans 17 amino acids. V shed 7 bases, J shed 1 base, and the junction held 15 bases outside the gene matches. The CDR3 reads CASIIRPRRGTQETQYF. The covered CDR3 bases are TGTGCCAGCATCATACGGCCCCGGCGGGGGACCCAAGAGACC.